This T cell receptor beta chain derives from a study of OX40 agonist ivuxolimab in advanced cancers. Study background: Dose-escalation patients suffered from hepatocellular carcinoma, melanoma, renal cell or head and neck cancer.

Measured with immunoSEQ multiplex PCR; TCRdb has only the in-frame clones, and not every one. This table holds tens of thousands of clones, 85% to 90% found once. This clone was seen a few times. Its antigen is currently unknown. Study-wide results and caveats: Expanded clones belonging to CD8+ T cells outnumbered, on average, those of CD4+. A proportion of nonresponders additionally exhibited low normalized T-cell clonal expansion.

Losses at the gene ends were 4 bases for V and 2 bases for J; bases not matched to a gene: 12. CDR1 SGHRS and CDR2 YFSETQ come from the germline V gene. The CDR3 extends over 18 amino acids. The sequence came from an adult with an advanced solid tumor such as melanoma, head and neck, liver or kidney cancer. The V gene is TRBV5-1, the J gene TRBJ2-7, with 13 bases lining up with TRBD2. The material was CD4+ or CD8+ T cells sorted from blood, obtained in a trial of the OX40 agonist ivuxolimab. Here the CDR3 reads CASSQGLAGALSPYEQYF. CDR3 coding DNA: TGCGCCAGCAGCCAAGGACTAGCGGGAGCCCTCTCTCCCTACGAGCAGTACTTC.